The 22 T cell receptor beta chains in this list originate from one sample, sequenced in a study of blood T cells in healthy people across ages. Sample-barcoded 5' priming and a J-beta primer mix drove a second PCR of 7 to 11 cycles. TCRdb recomputed calls from the 5' RACE reads with MiXCR, one row per CDR3 protein. The profile shows approximately 670,000 distinct CDR3 sequences, around two fifths of them singletons. What was sequenced was blood. These TCRs come from a man at least 80 years old in good health.

The chain is built from TRBV4-2 and TRBJ2-5; perhaps TRBD2 as D (5 bases). This CDR3 contains 14 residues. Trimming took 3 bases from V and 11 from J, leaving 19 bases between them. Germline V gene sequence: CDR1 LGHNA, CDR2 YNFKEQ. In nucleotides, the CDR3 is TGTGCCAGCAGCCAGCCGGGAAGATGGAATGAGCAGTACTTC. Protein product: CASSQPGRWNEQYF.

V gene TRBV7-6 combines with J gene TRBJ2-2, with 12 nucleotides matching TRBD1. Germline trimming cut 2 bases from V and 4 bases from J; bases unmatched to any gene: 2. Per germline, CDR1 SGHVS and CDR2 FNYEAQ. There are 16 residues in the CDR3. Written as DNA, the CDR3 is TGTGCCAGCAGCTTAACGGGACAGGGGGCCACCGGGGAGCTGTTTTTT. Translation gives CASSLTGQGATGELFF.

This clonotype was seen a handful of times. J is TRBJ2-3 and V is TRBV7-3; 7 bases agree with TRBD2. CDR1 SGHTA and CDR2 FQGTGA come from the germline V gene. Trimming cost V 6 bases and J 5 bases; bases outside gene matches: 20. The CDR3 has 18 residues. The CDR3 is CASRGGTSRETLGDTQYF. CDR3 DNA sequence: TGTGCCAGCAGGGGGGGGACTTCGCGGGAGACTCTAGGAGATACGCAGTATTTT.

In this sample, this clonotype turned up once. The chain recombines TRBV25-1 with TRBJ1-3; D perhaps matches TRBD1 (5 bases). CDR3 length equals 13 residues. Germline CDR1 reads MGHDK; CDR2 reads SYGVNS. Trimming stripped 8 bases from V and 2 bases from J, with 10 bases between. The CDR3 coding sequence is TGTGCCAGCTCCGGGACGGCTGGAAACACCATATATTTT. Translation gives CASSGTAGNTIYF.

The chain employs TRBV7-9 and TRBJ2-5; weak D call: TRBD1 (5 bases). Between the trimmed V and J ends, which lost 5 bases and 2 bases, there was a span of 27 bases. The germline V gene encodes CDR1 SEHNR and CDR2 FQNEAQ (reference sequence). The CDR3 is 19 residues long. Here the CDR3 reads CASSRSVRTGRGLQETQYF. Here the CDR3 DNA reads TGTGCCAGCAGCCGCTCGGTCCGAACAGGAAGGGGTTTGCAAGAGACCCAGTACTTC.

As concerns this clonotype: This clone may be a read error of a much larger clone one base away. This chain uses TRBV10-1 with TRBJ2-2; 8 bases are shared with TRBD2. The CDR3 totals 15 residues. V was pared by 6 bases and J by 6 bases, with 9 bases of the junction left unmatched. From germline, CDR1 is WNHNN and CDR2 SYGVQD (reference sequence). The CDR3 sequence is CASRPQRGTSGELFF. In nucleotides, the CDR3 is TGCGCCAGCAGGCCGCAGCGGGGGACATCCGGGGAGCTGTTTTTT.

This clonotype has only a few counts. The chain combines TRBV20-1 with TRBJ2-1; 7 bases match TRBD2. CDR3 length: 13 residues. Germline CDR1 and CDR2: DFQATT and SNEGSKA (reference sequence). J gave up 6 bases and V 6 bases, and 8 bases lay outside the gene matches. The CDR3 protein is CSAKGGLANEQFF. DNA for the CDR3: TGCAGTGCCAAGGGAGGGTTGGCCAATGAGCAGTTCTTC.

This chain connects TRBV7-2 to TRBJ2-1; 9 bases map to TRBD1. The CDR3 covers 17 residues. Germline loops: CDR1 SGHTA, CDR2 FQGNSA. After removal of 1 base from V and 3 bases from J, the junction contained 7 bases not matched to a gene. This CDR3 reads CASSLGWGQGGYNEQFF. In DNA, the CDR3 is TGTGCCAGCAGCTTAGGGTGGGGACAGGGTGGCTACAATGAGCAGTTCTTC. Filled out from reference TRBV7-2 and TRBJ2-1, the complete variable domain reads GAGVSQSPSNKVTEKGKDVELRCDPISGHTALYWYRQSLGQGLEFLIYFQGNSAPDKSGLPSDRFSAERTGGSVSTLTIQRTQQEDSAVYLCASSLGWGQGGYNEQFFGPGTRLTVL.

This clonotype was detected a few times. The chain joins TRBV6-2 or TRBV6-3 to TRBJ2-1; a possible D gene is TRBD1 (6 bases). The CDR3 has 15 amino acids. CDR1 MNHEY and CDR2 SVGEGT come from the germline V gene. V was cut by 6 bases and J by 9 bases, with 21 bases left in between. The CDR3, as DNA: TGTGCCAGCAGATCGGGACAAAAAAAAGTCGGTGAGCAGTTCTTC. This gives the protein CASRSGQKKVGEQFF.

This chain links TRBV12-3 or TRBV12-4 with TRBJ1-1; D not certain. V was cut by 5 bases and J by 6 bases, with 10 bases left in between. The CDR3 contains 12 residues. The chain's CDR3 is CASSRTGSEAFF. Here the CDR3 DNA reads TGTGCCAGCAGTCGGACGGGCTCTGAAGCTTTCTTT.

The V and J genes are TRBV6-1 and TRBJ2-6, with D possibly TRBD1 on 6 matching bases. This CDR3 region has 16 residues. The V end lost 3 bases, the J end lost 2 bases, and 11 bases lay between the germline ends. Germline CDR1 reads MNHNS; CDR2 reads SASEGT. Here the CDR3 reads CASSDAQGTGANVLTF. In nucleotides, the CDR3 is TGTGCCAGCAGTGACGCACAGGGAACTGGGGCCAACGTCCTGACTTTC.

In this sample, this clonotype turned up a few times. This chain joins TRBV5-1 and TRBJ2-7; tentatively, D is TRBD1 (6 bases). Trimming removed 0 bases from V and 3 bases from J, with 13 bases in between. This CDR3 region has 15 residues. Germline loops: CDR1 SGHRS, CDR2 YFSETQ. CDR3 sequence reads: CASSLEPGTIYEQYF. CDR3 coding DNA: TGCGCCAGCAGCTTGGAGCCAGGGACAATCTACGAGCAGTACTTC.

The genes are TRBV6-5 and TRBJ2-1; 10 bases align to TRBD1. Looked up from germline, CDR1 is MNHEY and CDR2 is SVGAGI. The CDR3 loop spans 15 amino acids. The V segment lost 6 bases and the J segment 2 bases; nucleotides outside the gene matches: 4. The CDR3 bases are TGTGCCAGCAGCCGCGGGACAGGGGCCTACAATGAGCAGTTCTTC. Its protein is CASSRGTGAYNEQFF.

The rearrangement uses TRBV12-3 or TRBV12-4 and TRBJ2-2; D gene uncertain. Trimming removed 5 bases from V and 9 bases from J, with 7 bases in between. The length of the CDR3 is 11 residues. The CDR3 nucleotides read TGTGCCAGCAGTCCCAAGTGGGAGCTGTTTTTT. Translation gives CASSPKWELFF.

J is TRBJ2-1 and V is TRBV6-2 or TRBV6-3, with D perhaps TRBD1 (6 bases). CDR3 size: 14 residues. The germline CDR1 and CDR2 sequences are MNHEY and SVGEGT. The V and J ends lost 0 bases and 8 bases respectively, with 11 bases between them. CDR3 DNA: TGTGCCAGCAGTTACTCGCCAGGGGCGTATGAGCAGTTCTTC. Protein: CASSYSPGAYEQFF.

Comment on this clonotype: One junction end does not reproduce the germline sequence, and a read error may be involved. V and J are TRBV6-6 and TRBJ2-4, with D tentatively TRBD2 (6 bases). Near its end, the DNA agrees better with TRBJ2-7, so the J call may be wrong. The CDR3 totals 16 residues. Looked up from germline, CDR1 is MNHNY and CDR2 is SVGAGI (reference sequence). CDR3 region: CACSYPFGTPAYEQYF. The DNA for the CDR3 is TGTGCCTGCAGTTACCCATTCGGGACTCCCGCCTACGAGCAGTACTTC.

The V and J genes are TRBV29-1 and TRBJ2-3; TRBD2 is a possible D gene (6 bases). CDR1 is SQVTM and CDR2 is ANQGSEA in the germline V gene. This CDR3 has 16 residues. V lost 1 base and J 3 bases, leaving 17 bases between the germline ends. In DNA form, the CDR3 reads TGCAGCGTTGAAGGGGGGGTAGGGCTAACAACAGATACGCAGTATTTT. Translation gives CSVEGGVGLTTDTQYF.

V and J are TRBV11-2 and TRBJ2-3; the D gene is possibly TRBD2 (5 bases). The CDR3 loop spans 14 amino acids. Germline V CDR1 and CDR2: SGHAT, FQNNGV. V dropped 5 bases and J dropped 2 bases, with 11 bases sitting between them. The CDR3 is CASSRGSLTDTQYF. CDR3 DNA sequence: TGTGCCAGCAGCCGTGGGAGTCTCACAGATACGCAGTATTTT.

The J gene is TRBJ1-1, the V gene TRBV30; D unresolved. Trimming took 3 bases from V and 0 from J, leaving 8 bases between them. Germline V gene sequence: CDR1 GTSNPN, CDR2 SVGIG (reference sequence). This CDR3 contains 13 residues. CDR3 DNA: TGTGCCTGGAGCATGTGGTTGAACACTGAAGCTTTCTTT. Encoded protein: CAWSMWLNTEAFF. Full variable domain (rest looked up from reference TRBV30 and TRBJ1-1): SQTIHQWPATLVQPVGSPLSLECTVEGTSNPNLYWYRQAAGRGLQLLFYSVGIGQISSEVPQNLSASRPQDRQFILSSKKLLLSDSGFYLCAWSMWLNTEAFFGQGTRLTVV.

V and J are TRBV24-1 and TRBJ2-1; 9 nucleotides agree with TRBD1. The end of the DNA is better explained by TRBJ2-7, so the J call may be wrong. The CDR3 extends over 16 amino acids. Germline lookup yields CDR1 KGHDR and CDR2 SFDVKD. The CDR3 spells CATSDKQGAPRNEQYF. Written as DNA, the CDR3 is TGTGCCACCAGTGACAAACAGGGGGCTCCTAGGAATGAGCAGTACTTC.

The chain recombines TRBV15 with TRBJ2-5; the D gene is possibly TRBD2 (6 bases). Trimming stripped 0 bases from V and 1 base from J, with 12 bases between. The germline gives CDR1 LNHNV, CDR2 YYDKDF (reference sequence). CDR3 size: 16 residues. For the CDR3, the DNA is TGTGCCACCAGCAGAGACCCTGGGGGGACCCAAGAGACCCAGTACTTC. Translation gives CATSRDPGGTQETQYF.

V is TRBV20-1 and J is TRBJ1-2; a weak D match, TRBD1 (6 bases). This CDR3 is built from 14 residues. The germline V and J ends were trimmed by 5 bases and 4 bases, with 17 bases remaining between them. Germline V lookup: CDR1 DFQATT, CDR2 SNEGSKA (reference sequence). CDR3 nucleotide sequence: TGCAGTGCTGGGTCCAGGGGAAGTAGCTATGGCTACACCTTC. Residues: CSAGSRGSSYGYTF.